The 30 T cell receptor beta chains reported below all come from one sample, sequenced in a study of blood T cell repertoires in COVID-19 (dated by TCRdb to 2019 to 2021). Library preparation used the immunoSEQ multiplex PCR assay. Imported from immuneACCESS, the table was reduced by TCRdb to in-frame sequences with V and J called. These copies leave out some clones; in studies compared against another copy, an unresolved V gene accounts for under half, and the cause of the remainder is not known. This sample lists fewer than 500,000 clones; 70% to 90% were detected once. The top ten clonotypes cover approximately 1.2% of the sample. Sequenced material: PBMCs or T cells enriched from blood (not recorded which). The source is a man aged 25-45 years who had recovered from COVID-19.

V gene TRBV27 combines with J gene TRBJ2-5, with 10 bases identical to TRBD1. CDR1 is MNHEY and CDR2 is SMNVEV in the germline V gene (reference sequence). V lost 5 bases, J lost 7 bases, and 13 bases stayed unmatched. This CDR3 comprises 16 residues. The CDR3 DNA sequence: TGTGCCAGCAGTCAGACGGGGACAGGGGATTCGGTGACCCAGTACTTC. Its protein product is CASSQTGTGDSVTQYF.

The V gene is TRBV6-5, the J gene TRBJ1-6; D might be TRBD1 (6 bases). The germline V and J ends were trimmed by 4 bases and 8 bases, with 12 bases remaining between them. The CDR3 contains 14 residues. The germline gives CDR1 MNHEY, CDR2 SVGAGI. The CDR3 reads CASSFQGHDSPLHF. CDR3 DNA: TGTGCCAGCAGTTTCCAGGGGCACGATTCACCCCTCCACTTT.

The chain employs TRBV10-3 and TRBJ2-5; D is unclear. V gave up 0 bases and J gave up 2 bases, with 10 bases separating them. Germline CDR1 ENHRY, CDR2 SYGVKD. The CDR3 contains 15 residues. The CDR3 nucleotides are TGTGCCATCAGTGAGTCACTGCACCCGCAAGAGACCCAGTACTTC. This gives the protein CAISESLHPQETQYF.

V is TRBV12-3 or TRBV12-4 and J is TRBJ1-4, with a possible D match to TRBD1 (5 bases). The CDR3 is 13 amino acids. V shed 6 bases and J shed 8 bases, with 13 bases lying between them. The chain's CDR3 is CASRLRVGEKLFF. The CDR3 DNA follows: TGTGCCAGCAGACTCAGGGTTGGCGAAAAACTGTTTTTT.

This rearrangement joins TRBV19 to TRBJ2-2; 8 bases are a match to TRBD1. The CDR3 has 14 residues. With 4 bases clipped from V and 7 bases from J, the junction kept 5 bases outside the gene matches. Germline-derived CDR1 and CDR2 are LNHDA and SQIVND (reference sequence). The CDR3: CASSTRTGNGELFF. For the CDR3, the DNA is TGTGCCAGTAGTACCCGGACAGGGAACGGGGAGCTGTTTTTT.

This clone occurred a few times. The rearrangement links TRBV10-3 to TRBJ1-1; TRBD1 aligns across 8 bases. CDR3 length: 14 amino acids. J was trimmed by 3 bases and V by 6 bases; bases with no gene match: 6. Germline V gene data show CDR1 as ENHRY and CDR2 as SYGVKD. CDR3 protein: CAISPRGRDTEAFF. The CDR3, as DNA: TGTGCCATCAGCCCCAGGGGGCGAGACACTGAAGCTTTCTTT.

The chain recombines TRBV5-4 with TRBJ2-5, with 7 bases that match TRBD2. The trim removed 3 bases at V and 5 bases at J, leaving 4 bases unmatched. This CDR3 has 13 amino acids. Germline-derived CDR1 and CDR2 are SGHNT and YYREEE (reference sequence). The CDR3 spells CASSSGTTETQYF. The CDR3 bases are TGTGCCAGCAGCTCCGGGACTACGGAGACCCAGTACTTC.

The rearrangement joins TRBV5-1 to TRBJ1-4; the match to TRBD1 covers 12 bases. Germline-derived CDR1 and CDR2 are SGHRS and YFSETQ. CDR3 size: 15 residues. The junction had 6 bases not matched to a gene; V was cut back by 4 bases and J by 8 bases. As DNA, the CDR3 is TGCGCCAGCAGCATCGGGACAGGGGGCTTAGAAAAACTGTTTTTT. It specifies CASSIGTGGLEKLFF.

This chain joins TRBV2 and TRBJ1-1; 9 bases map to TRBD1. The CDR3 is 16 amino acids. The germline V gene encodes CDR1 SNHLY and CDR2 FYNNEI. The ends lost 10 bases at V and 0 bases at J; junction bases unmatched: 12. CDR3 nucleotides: TGTGCCAACAGGACAGGGGTGAAGCGGGTGAACACTGAAGCTTTCTTT. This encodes CANRTGVKRVNTEAFF.

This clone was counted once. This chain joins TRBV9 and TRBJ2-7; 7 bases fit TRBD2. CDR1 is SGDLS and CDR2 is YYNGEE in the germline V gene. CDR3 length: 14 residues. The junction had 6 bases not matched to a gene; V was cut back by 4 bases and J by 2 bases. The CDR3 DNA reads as TGTGCCAGCAGCCACTCTAGCGGTACCTACGAGCAGTACTTC. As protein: CASSHSSGTYEQYF. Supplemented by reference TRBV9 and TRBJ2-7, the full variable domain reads DSGVTQTPKHLITATGQRVTLRCSPRSGDLSVYWYQQSLDQGLQFLIQYYNGEERAKGNILERFSAQQFPDLHSELNLSSLELGDSALYFCASSHSSGTYEQYFGPGTRLTVT.

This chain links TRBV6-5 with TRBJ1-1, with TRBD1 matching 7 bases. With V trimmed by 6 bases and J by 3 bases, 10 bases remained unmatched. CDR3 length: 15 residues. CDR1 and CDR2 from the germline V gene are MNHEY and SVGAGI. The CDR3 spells CASRRQGTGYTEAFF. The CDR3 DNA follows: TGTGCCAGCAGAAGACAGGGTACGGGTTACACTGAAGCTTTCTTT.

The CDR3 spells CASSTLQGRDTGELFF. As DNA, the CDR3 is TGTGCCAGTAGTACCCTCCAGGGGCGCGACACCGGGGAGCTGTTTTTT. The chain combines TRBV19 with TRBJ2-2; a possible D gene is TRBD1 (6 bases). CDR1 LNHDA and CDR2 SQIVND come from the germline V gene (reference sequence). CDR3 length equals 16 residues. V lost 4 bases, J lost 3 bases, and 15 bases lay in between.

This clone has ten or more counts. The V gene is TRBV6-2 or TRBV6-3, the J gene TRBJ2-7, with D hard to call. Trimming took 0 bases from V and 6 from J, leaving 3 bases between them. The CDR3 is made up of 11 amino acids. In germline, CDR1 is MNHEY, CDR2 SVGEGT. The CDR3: CASSYSGEQYF. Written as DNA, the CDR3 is TGTGCCAGCAGTTACTCCGGCGAGCAGTACTTC.

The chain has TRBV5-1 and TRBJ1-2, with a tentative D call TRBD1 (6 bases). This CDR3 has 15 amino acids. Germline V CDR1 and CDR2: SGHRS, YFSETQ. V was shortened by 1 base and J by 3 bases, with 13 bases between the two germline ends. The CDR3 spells CASSLIQGSDYGYTF. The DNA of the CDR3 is TGCGCCAGCAGCTTGATACAGGGATCAGACTATGGCTACACCTTC.

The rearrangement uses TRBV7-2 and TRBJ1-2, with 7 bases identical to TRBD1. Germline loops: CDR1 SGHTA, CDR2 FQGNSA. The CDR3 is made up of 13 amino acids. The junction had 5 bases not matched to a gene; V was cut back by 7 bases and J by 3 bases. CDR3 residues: CASIGQGDYGYTF. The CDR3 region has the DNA TGTGCCAGCATTGGTCAGGGGGACTATGGCTACACCTTC.

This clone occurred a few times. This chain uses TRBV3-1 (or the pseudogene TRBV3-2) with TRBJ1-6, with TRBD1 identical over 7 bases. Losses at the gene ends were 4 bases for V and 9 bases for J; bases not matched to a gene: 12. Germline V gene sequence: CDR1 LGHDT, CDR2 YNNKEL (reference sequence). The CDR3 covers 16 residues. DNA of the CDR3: TGTGCCAGCAGCCCTCTCCCACAGGGGCTTTTTTCACCCCTCCACTTT. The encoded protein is CASSPLPQGLFSPLHF.

CDR3 sequence reads: CASSIAGQENSPLHF. The CDR3 nucleotides read TGTGCCAGTAGTATAGCAGGACAGGAGAATTCACCCCTCCACTTT. J is TRBJ1-6 and V is TRBV19, with 7 positions matching TRBD1. The CDR3 spans 15 residues. Germline-derived CDR1 and CDR2 are LNHDA and SQIVND (reference sequence). J was trimmed by 7 bases and V by 1 base; bases with no gene match: 4. The complete variable domain, with remaining parts taken from reference TRBV19 and TRBJ1-6, reads DGGITQSPKYLFRKEGQNVTLSCEQNLNHDAMYWYRQDPGQGLRLIYYSQIVNDFQKGDIAEGYSVSREKKESFPLTVTSAQKNPTAFYLCASSIAGQENSPLHFGNGTRLTVT.

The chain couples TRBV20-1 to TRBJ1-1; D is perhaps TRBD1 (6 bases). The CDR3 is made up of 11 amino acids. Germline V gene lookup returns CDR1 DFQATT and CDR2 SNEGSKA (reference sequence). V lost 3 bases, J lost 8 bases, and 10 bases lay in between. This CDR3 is CSASRGAEAFF. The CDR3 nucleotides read TGCAGTGCTAGTCGGGGGGCCGAAGCTTTCTTT.

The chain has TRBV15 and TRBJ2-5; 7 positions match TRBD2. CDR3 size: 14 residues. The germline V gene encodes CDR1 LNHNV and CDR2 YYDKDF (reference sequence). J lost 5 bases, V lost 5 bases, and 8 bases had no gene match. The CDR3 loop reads CATSRSTSSETQYF. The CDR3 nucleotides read TGTGCCACCAGCCGATCGACTAGCAGCGAGACCCAGTACTTC.

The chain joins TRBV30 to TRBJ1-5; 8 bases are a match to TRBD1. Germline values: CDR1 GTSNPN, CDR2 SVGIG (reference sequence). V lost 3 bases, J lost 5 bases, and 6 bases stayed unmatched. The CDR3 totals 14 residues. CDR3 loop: CAWSLGQGYQPQHF. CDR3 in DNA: TGTGCCTGGAGCCTAGGACAGGGTTATCAGCCCCAGCATTTT.

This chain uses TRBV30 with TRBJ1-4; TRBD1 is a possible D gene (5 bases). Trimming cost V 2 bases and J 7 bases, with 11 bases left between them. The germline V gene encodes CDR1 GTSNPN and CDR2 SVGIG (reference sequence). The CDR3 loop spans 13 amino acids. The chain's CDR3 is CAWSTGRGEKLFF. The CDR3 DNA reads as TGTGCCTGGAGTACTGGTAGGGGTGAAAAACTGTTTTTT.

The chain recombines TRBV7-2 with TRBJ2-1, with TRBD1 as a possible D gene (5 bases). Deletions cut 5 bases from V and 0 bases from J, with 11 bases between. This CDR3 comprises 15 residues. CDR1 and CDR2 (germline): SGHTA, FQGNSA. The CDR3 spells CASSPDTHSYNEQFF. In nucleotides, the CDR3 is TGTGCCAGCAGCCCGGACACCCACTCCTACAATGAGCAGTTCTTC.

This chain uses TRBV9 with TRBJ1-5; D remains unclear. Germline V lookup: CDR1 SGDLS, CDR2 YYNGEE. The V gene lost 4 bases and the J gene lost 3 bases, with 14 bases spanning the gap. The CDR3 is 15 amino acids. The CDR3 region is CASSKSGGNNQPQHF. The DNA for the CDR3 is TGTGCCAGCAGCAAAAGTGGAGGGAACAATCAGCCCCAGCATTTT.

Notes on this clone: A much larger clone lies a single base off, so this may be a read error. The CDR3 sequence is CASNQNPTGAYGYTF. The CDR3 nucleotides are TGTGCCAGCAACCAAAACCCCACAGGGGCCTATGGCTACACCTTC. The V call is TRBV4-2, the J call TRBJ1-2; TRBD1 matches at 7 bases. The CDR3 covers 15 residues. The germline gives CDR1 LGHNA, CDR2 YNFKEQ.

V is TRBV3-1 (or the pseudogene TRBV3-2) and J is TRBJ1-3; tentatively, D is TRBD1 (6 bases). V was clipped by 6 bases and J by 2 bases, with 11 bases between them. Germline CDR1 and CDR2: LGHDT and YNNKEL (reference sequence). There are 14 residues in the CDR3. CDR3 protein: CASRTQGAGNTIYF. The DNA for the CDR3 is TGTGCCAGCAGGACACAGGGTGCTGGAAACACCATATATTTT.

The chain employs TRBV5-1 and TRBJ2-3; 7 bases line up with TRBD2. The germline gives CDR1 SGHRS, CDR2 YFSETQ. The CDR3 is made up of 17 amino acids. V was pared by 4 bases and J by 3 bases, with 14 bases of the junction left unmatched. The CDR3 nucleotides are TGCGCCAGCAGCCCCCTTTCTAGCGGAGCTCTTACAGATACGCAGTATTTT. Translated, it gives CASSPLSSGALTDTQYF.

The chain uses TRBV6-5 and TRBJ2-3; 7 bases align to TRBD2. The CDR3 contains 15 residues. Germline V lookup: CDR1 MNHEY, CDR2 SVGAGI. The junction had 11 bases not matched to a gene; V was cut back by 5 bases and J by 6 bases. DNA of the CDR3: TGTGCCAGCAGTCGCGGGCTAGCGGTGAGGGATACGCAGTATTTT. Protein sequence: CASSRGLAVRDTQYF.

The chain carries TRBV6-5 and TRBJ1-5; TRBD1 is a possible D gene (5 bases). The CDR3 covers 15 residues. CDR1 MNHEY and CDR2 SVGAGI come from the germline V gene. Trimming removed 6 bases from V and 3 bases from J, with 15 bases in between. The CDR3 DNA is TGTGCCAGCAGGAGACAGCAAGGGTACAATCAGCCCCAGCATTTT. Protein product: CASRRQQGYNQPQHF.

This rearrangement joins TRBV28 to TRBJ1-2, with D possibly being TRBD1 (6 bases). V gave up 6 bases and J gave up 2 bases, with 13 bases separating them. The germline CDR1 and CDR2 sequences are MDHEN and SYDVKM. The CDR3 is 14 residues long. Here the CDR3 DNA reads TGTGCCAGCAGAAAGGGGGGGGCGAACTATGGCTACACCTTC. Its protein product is CASRKGGANYGYTF.

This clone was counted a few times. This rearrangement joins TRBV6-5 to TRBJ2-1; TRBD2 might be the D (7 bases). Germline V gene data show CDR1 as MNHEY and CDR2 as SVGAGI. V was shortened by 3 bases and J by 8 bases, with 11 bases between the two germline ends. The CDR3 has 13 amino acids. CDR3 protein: CASSYLGGDEQFF. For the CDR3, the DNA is TGTGCCAGCAGTTATCTAGGGGGGGATGAGCAGTTCTTC.